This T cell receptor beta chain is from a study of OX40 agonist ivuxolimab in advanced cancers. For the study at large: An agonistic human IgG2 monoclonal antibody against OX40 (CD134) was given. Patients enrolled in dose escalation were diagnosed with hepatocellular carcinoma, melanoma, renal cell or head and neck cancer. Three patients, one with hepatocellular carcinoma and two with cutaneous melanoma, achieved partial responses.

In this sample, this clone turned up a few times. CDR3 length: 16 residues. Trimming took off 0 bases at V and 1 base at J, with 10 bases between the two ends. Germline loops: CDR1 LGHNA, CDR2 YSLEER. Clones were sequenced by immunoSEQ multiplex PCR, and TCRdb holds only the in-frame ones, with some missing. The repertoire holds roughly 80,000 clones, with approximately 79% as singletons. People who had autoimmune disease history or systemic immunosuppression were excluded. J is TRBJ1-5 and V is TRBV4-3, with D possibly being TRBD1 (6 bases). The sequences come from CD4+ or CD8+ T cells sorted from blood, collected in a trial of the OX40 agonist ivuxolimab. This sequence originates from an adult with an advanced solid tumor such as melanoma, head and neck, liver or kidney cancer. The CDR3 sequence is CASSQDSGASNQPQHF. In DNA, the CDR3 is TGCGCCAGCAGCCAAGATTCAGGGGCCAGCAATCAGCCCCAGCATTTT.